This TCR beta chain was sequenced for a study of cytotoxic CD8 clonotypes in ibrutinib-treated CLL. Germline CDR1 reads MNHNS; CDR2 reads SASEGT. The CDR3 totals 13 residues. The ends lost 11 bases at V and 6 bases at J; junction bases unmatched: 9. A 1 in 200,000 to 1 in 1 million T cell depth was the sequencing target. Using immunoSEQ multiplex PCR, the repertoire was profiled, and TCRdb retains in-frame clones only, with some absent. Found here are over 14,000 clones, around 68% of them singletons; the top ten hold about 5.7%. Study-wide points: Once treatment began, public clonotypes, which were uncommon, contracted or stayed stable.

Remarks on this clone: The antigen is undetermined.

The chain employs TRBV6-1 and TRBJ2-7; 11 positions agree with TRBD1. The origin of this receptor is a human donor with chronic lymphocytic leukemia. Sample: PBMCs, taken before ibrutinib treatment. This CDR3 is CAFPRDRGTEQYF. The CDR3 nucleotides are TGTGCCTTCCCCCGGGACAGGGGGACCGAGCAGTACTTC.